A selection of T cell receptor beta chains follows, all from one sample in a study of control samples from healthy donors and cancer patients. This table comes from immunoSEQ multiplex PCR, and its TCRdb copy is limited to in-frame clones, with some not included. The sample records fewer than 200,000 clones, 80% to 90% being singletons. The sequencing sample was made of blood. These receptors were collected from a woman aged 25 to 39 in good health. The CDR3 runs from the conserved cysteine through the conserved F or W. D genes are given only for firm matches. Rows may omit the clone size; those that give it use once, few, many or a size class.

j_call: TRBJ2-3; v_call: TRBV28; d_call: NA; clone_size: NA; cdr3_aa: CASSPGPGDTQYF; cdr3_nt: TGTGCCAGCAGCCCGGGACCGGGGGATACGCAGTATTTT
j_call: TRBJ1-1; v_call: TRBV6-5; d_call: NA; clone_size: NA; cdr3_aa: CASSYARGGLEAFF; cdr3_nt: TGTGCCAGCAGTTATGCCAGGGGCGGTCTGGAAGCTTTCTTT
j_call: TRBJ1-2; v_call: TRBV19; d_call: NA; clone_size: NA; cdr3_aa: CASRQKQGYIYGYTF; cdr3_nt: TGTGCCAGTAGACAGAAGCAGGGGTACATCTATGGCTACACCTTC
j_call: TRBJ1-2; v_call: TRBV28; d_call: TRBD1; clone_size: NA; cdr3_aa: CASSPTGDGYTF; cdr3_nt: TGTGCCAGCAGCCCCACAGGGGATGGCTACACCTTC
j_call: TRBJ2-1; v_call: TRBV23-1; d_call: NA; clone_size: once; cdr3_aa: CASSPQGRGGAKNEQFF; cdr3_nt: TGCGCCAGCAGCCCACAGGGCCGTGGGGGGGCTAAGAATGAGCAGTTCTTC
j_call: TRBJ2-7; v_call: TRBV28; d_call: NA; clone_size: NA; cdr3_aa: CASSFSIYEQYF; cdr3_nt: TGTGCCAGCAGCTTCAGTATCTACGAGCAGTACTTC
j_call: TRBJ2-4; v_call: TRBV5-1; d_call: TRBD2; clone_size: once; cdr3_aa: CASSLAGTSGRPLAQYF; cdr3_nt: TGCGCCAGCAGCTTGGCCGGGACTAGCGGGAGGCCTCTCGCTCAGTACTTC
j_call: TRBJ1-3; v_call: TRBV14; d_call: NA; clone_size: once; cdr3_aa: CASSLNPVQGNTIYF; cdr3_nt: TGTGCCAGCAGCCTTAACCCAGTACAAGGAAACACCATATATTTT
j_call: TRBJ2-5; v_call: TRBV19; d_call: NA; clone_size: NA; cdr3_aa: CASSIGGWQETQYF; cdr3_nt: TGTGCCAGTAGTATAGGTGGGTGGCAAGAGACCCAGTACTTC
j_call: TRBJ2-5; v_call: TRBV3-1/TRBV3-2; d_call: NA; clone_size: NA; cdr3_aa: CASSQDQNRATGVGVSETQYF; cdr3_nt: TGTGCCAGCAGCCAAGATCAGAACAGGGCGACCGGGGTTGGAGTCTCAGAGACCCAGTACTTC
j_call: TRBJ1-2; v_call: TRBV2; d_call: NA; clone_size: NA; cdr3_aa: CASSEGLSRGYTF; cdr3_nt: TGTGCCAGCAGTGAAGGACTCAGCCGGGGCTACACCTTC
j_call: TRBJ2-3; v_call: TRBV18; d_call: NA; clone_size: once; cdr3_aa: CASSPRGYEDLGTDTQYF; cdr3_nt: TGTGCCAGCTCACCACGGGGCTACGAAGACTTGGGCACAGATACGCAGTATTTT
j_call: TRBJ1-2; v_call: TRBV19; d_call: TRBD1; clone_size: NA; cdr3_aa: CASSIGQGYGYTF; cdr3_nt: TGTGCCAGTAGTATAGGACAGGGGTATGGCTACACCTTC
j_call: TRBJ2-1; v_call: TRBV2; d_call: TRBD1; clone_size: NA; cdr3_aa: CASSEDRGDEQFF; cdr3_nt: TGTGCCAGCAGTGAAGACAGGGGCGATGAGCAGTTCTTC
j_call: TRBJ2-3; v_call: TRBV19; d_call: TRBD1; clone_size: NA; cdr3_aa: CASRLGDRGPGRTDTQYF; cdr3_nt: TGTGCCAGTAGATTGGGGGACAGGGGGCCTGGCCGCACAGATACGCAGTATTTT
j_call: TRBJ2-5; v_call: TRBV24-1; d_call: NA; clone_size: NA; cdr3_aa: CATSVAGNQETQYF; cdr3_nt: TGTGCCACCAGTGTGGCAGGGAATCAAGAGACCCAGTACTTC
j_call: TRBJ2-7; v_call: TRBV2; d_call: NA; clone_size: NA; cdr3_aa: CAQGDRPYEQYF; cdr3_nt: TGTGCCCAAGGAGATCGCCCCTACGAGCAGTACTTC
j_call: TRBJ2-1; v_call: TRBV2; d_call: TRBD2; clone_size: NA; cdr3_aa: CASTGLAVYNEQFF; cdr3_nt: TGTGCCAGCACCGGACTAGCGGTCTACAATGAGCAGTTCTTC
j_call: TRBJ1-1; v_call: TRBV19; d_call: NA; clone_size: NA; cdr3_aa: CASSQGTNTEAFF; cdr3_nt: TGTGCCAGTAGTCAGGGGACGAACACTGAAGCTTTCTTT
j_call: TRBJ2-2; v_call: TRBV5-1; d_call: NA; clone_size: NA; cdr3_aa: CASRGVQGPTGELFF; cdr3_nt: TGCGCCAGCCGAGGGGTACAAGGGCCGACCGGGGAGCTGTTTTTT
j_call: TRBJ2-1; v_call: TRBV6-5; d_call: TRBD2; clone_size: NA; cdr3_aa: CASSYIAGGHYNEQFF; cdr3_nt: TGTGCCAGCAGTTATATAGCGGGAGGGCACTACAATGAGCAGTTCTTC
j_call: TRBJ1-1; v_call: TRBV7-9; d_call: NA; clone_size: NA; cdr3_aa: CASSPARGAEAFF; cdr3_nt: TGTGCCAGCAGCCCCGCCAGGGGTGCCGAAGCTTTCTTT
j_call: TRBJ1-4; v_call: TRBV7-9; d_call: NA; clone_size: NA; cdr3_aa: CASRGSPSPEKLFF; cdr3_nt: TGTGCCAGCAGGGGTTCTCCCTCCCCCGAAAAACTGTTTTTT
j_call: TRBJ2-3; v_call: TRBV19; d_call: NA; clone_size: NA; cdr3_aa: CASSTVPADTQYF; cdr3_nt: TGTGCCAGTAGCACCGTTCCCGCAGATACGCAGTATTTT
j_call: TRBJ2-3; v_call: TRBV5-1; d_call: TRBD2; clone_size: NA; cdr3_aa: CARSGGAGVPDTQYF; cdr3_nt: TGCGCCCGCAGCGGGGGGGCGGGGGTCCCAGATACGCAGTATTTT
j_call: TRBJ1-2; v_call: TRBV3-1/TRBV3-2; d_call: NA; clone_size: once; cdr3_aa: CASILGANLNYGYTF; cdr3_nt: TGTGCCAGCATATTAGGGGCTAATTTGAACTATGGCTACACCTTC
j_call: TRBJ1-1; v_call: TRBV6-5; d_call: NA; clone_size: NA; cdr3_aa: CASSYGNRHTEAFF; cdr3_nt: TGTGCCAGCAGTTACGGGAACCGGCACACTGAAGCTTTCTTT
j_call: TRBJ2-5; v_call: TRBV7-2; d_call: NA; clone_size: NA; cdr3_aa: CASSLHSTGKETQYF; cdr3_nt: TGTGCCAGCAGCTTACACTCGACAGGAAAAGAGACCCAGTACTTC
j_call: TRBJ1-2; v_call: TRBV28; d_call: NA; clone_size: NA; cdr3_aa: CASIGTLYGYTF; cdr3_nt: TGTGCCAGCATCGGGACTTTGTATGGCTACACCTTC
j_call: TRBJ1-5; v_call: TRBV6-5; d_call: NA; clone_size: NA; cdr3_aa: CASTVSNQPQHF; cdr3_nt: TGTGCCAGCACGGTTAGCAATCAGCCCCAGCATTTT
j_call: TRBJ2-2; v_call: TRBV25-1; d_call: TRBD1; clone_size: once; cdr3_aa: CASSVGQGVEELFF; cdr3_nt: TGTGCCAGCAGTGTCGGACAGGGGGTTGAGGAGCTGTTTTTT
j_call: TRBJ2-7; v_call: TRBV4-1; d_call: NA; clone_size: NA; cdr3_aa: CASSQERPLDGTYEQYF; cdr3_nt: TGCGCCAGCAGCCAAGAACGACCCCTTGACGGTACCTACGAGCAGTACTTC
j_call: TRBJ2-1; v_call: TRBV13; d_call: TRBD1; clone_size: NA; cdr3_aa: CASTRGRRGEQFF; cdr3_nt: TGTGCCAGCACTAGGGGGCGCCGGGGCGAGCAGTTCTTC
j_call: TRBJ2-5; v_call: TRBV4-2; d_call: TRBD1; clone_size: NA; cdr3_aa: CASSQNTGGQGRETQYF; cdr3_nt: TGTGCCAGCAGCCAAAATACAGGGGGACAGGGTCGAGAGACCCAGTACTTC
j_call: TRBJ1-5; v_call: TRBV28; d_call: TRBD1; clone_size: NA; cdr3_aa: CASTETGRLQPQHF; cdr3_nt: TGTGCCAGCACGGAGACAGGGAGGTTGCAGCCCCAGCATTTT
j_call: TRBJ2-1; v_call: TRBV27; d_call: NA; clone_size: NA; cdr3_aa: CASSLSGTAYNEQFF; cdr3_nt: TGTGCCAGCAGTTTATCGGGTACGGCATACAATGAGCAGTTCTTC
j_call: TRBJ1-6; v_call: TRBV28; d_call: NA; clone_size: few; cdr3_aa: CASARGGWSNSPLHF; cdr3_nt: TGTGCCAGCGCTCGGGGAGGGTGGAGTAATTCACCCCTCCACTTT
j_call: TRBJ2-2; v_call: TRBV30; d_call: TRBD2; clone_size: NA; cdr3_aa: CAWRRRGGRTGELFF; cdr3_nt: TGTGCCTGGAGACGGCGGGGAGGGCGGACCGGGGAGCTGTTTTTT
j_call: TRBJ2-7; v_call: TRBV7-9; d_call: NA; clone_size: NA; cdr3_aa: CASSPRGTGFVYEQYF; cdr3_nt: TGTGCCAGCAGCCCAAGGGGCACAGGTTTCGTCTACGAGCAGTACTTC
j_call: TRBJ1-2; v_call: TRBV6-4; d_call: TRBD1; clone_size: NA; cdr3_aa: CASREDRGEGYTF; cdr3_nt: TGTGCCAGCAGAGAAGACAGGGGAGAAGGCTACACCTTC
j_call: TRBJ1-1; v_call: TRBV5-5; d_call: NA; clone_size: NA; cdr3_aa: CASSLEQNTEAFF; cdr3_nt: TGTGCCAGCAGCTTGGAACAGAACACTGAAGCTTTCTTT
j_call: TRBJ2-6; v_call: TRBV7-9; d_call: NA; clone_size: NA; cdr3_aa: CASSLAGANVLTF; cdr3_nt: TGTGCCAGCAGCTTGGCCGGGGCCAACGTCCTGACTTTC
j_call: TRBJ1-2; v_call: TRBV30; d_call: NA; clone_size: NA; cdr3_aa: CAWSRPGGYTF; cdr3_nt: TGTGCCTGGAGTAGGCCTGGGGGCTACACCTTC
j_call: TRBJ2-2; v_call: TRBV14; d_call: TRBD2; clone_size: few; cdr3_aa: CASSPRTSGRIGELFF; cdr3_nt: TGTGCCAGCAGCCCCCGGACTAGCGGGAGGATCGGGGAGCTGTTTTTT
j_call: TRBJ2-1; v_call: TRBV6-6; d_call: NA; clone_size: NA; cdr3_aa: CASKRGGQGVGEQFF; cdr3_nt: TGTGCCAGCAAACGCGGGGGCCAGGGGGTGGGGGAGCAGTTCTTC